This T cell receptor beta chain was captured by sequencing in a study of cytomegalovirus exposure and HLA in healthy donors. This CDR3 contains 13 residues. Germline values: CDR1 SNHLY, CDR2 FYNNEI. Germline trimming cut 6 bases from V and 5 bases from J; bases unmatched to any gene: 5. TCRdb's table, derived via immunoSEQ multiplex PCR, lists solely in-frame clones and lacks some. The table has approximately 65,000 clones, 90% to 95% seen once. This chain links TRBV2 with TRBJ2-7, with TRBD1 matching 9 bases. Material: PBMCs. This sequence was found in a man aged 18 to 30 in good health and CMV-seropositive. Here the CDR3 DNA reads TGTGCCAGCAGCCGGGACAGGGAGGACGAGCAGTACTTC. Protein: CASSRDREDEQYF.